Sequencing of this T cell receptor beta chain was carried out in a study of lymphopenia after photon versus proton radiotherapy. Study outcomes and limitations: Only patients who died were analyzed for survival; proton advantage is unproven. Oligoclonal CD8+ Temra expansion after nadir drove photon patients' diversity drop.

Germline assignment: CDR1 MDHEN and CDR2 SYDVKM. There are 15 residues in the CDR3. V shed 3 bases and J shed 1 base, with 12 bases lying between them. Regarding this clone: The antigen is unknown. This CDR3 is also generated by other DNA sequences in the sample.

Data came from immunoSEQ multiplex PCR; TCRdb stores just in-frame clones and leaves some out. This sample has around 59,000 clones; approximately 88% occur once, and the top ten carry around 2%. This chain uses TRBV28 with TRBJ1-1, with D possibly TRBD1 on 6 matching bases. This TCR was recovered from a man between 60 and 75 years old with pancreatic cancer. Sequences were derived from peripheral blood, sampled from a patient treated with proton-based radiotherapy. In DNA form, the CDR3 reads TGTGCCAGCAGTTTGGGCGGGACACAGAACACTGAAGCTTTCTTT. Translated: CASSLGGTQNTEAFF.